This note documents a single TCR beta chain sequence. Which antigen it targets is not known. No clone much larger than this one lies a single base away; base qualities are absent. The method was the immunoSEQ multiplex PCR assay. Entries here come from immuneACCESS through TCRdb and include only in-frame sequences with V and J called. Some clones fail to appear in such tables; in the studies checked, an unresolved V gene covers under half of the shortfall, and the cause of the remainder is unknown. This sample has 25,000 to 35,000 clones in its table, and around 90% of those were observed once. The ten largest clones capture roughly 7.9% of the sample. Its CDR3 holds 11 amino acids, cysteine through phenylalanine. Left in the record is the CDR3 DNA by itself, 33 bases read in frame from the first base. V is cut by 6 bases and J by 7 bases, and the space between the germline ends is 10 bases. The germline V gene (reference sequence) provides CDR1 DFQATT and CDR2 SNEGSKA.

This entry belongs to a study of T cell changes during pregnancy in multiple sclerosis (dated by TCRdb to between 2019 and 2020). Study-wide context: Changes in the T cell repertoire over the course of pregnancy were examined in this study in women with multiple sclerosis.

The rearranged chain carries TRBV20-1 and TRBJ2-1; a weak D assignment points to TRBD1 (5 bases agree). The origin of this receptor is a female donor with multiple sclerosis, enrolled in a pregnancy study. This specimen was CD8+ T cells from peripheral blood mononuclear cells, taken before pregnancy. The CDR3 region: CSAPRGNEQFF. The DNA sequence is TGCAGTGCCCCTAGGGGTAATGAGCAGTTCTTC.